This entry lists 22 T cell receptor beta chains sequenced from one sample in a study of blood T cell repertoires in COVID-19. Generated by immunoSEQ multiplex PCR, the TCRdb table keeps only in-frame clones and is missing some. The top ten clones hold about 4% of a sample with under 60,000 clones, 90% of them seen once. Material: peripheral blood. These receptors all stem from a middle-aged man with acute or convalescent COVID-19.

This rearrangement joins TRBV5-1 to TRBJ2-1; tentative D call: TRBD1 (6 bases). This CDR3 is 18 amino acids long. The V and J ends lost 2 bases and 2 bases respectively, with 20 bases between them. Germline lookup yields CDR1 SGHRS and CDR2 YFSETQ. Here the CDR3 reads CASSFVGTGQGPYNEQFF. CDR3 DNA: TGCGCCAGCAGCTTCGTTGGGACCGGCCAGGGGCCCTACAATGAGCAGTTCTTC.

The V gene is TRBV7-8, the J gene TRBJ1-5; D gene ambiguous. Trimming removed 5 bases at V and 1 base at J, with 9 bases between. The CDR3 is made up of 14 amino acids. Germline CDR1 reads SGHVS; CDR2 reads FQNEAQ. CDR3 in amino acids: CASSAGLSNQPQHF. DNA of the CDR3: TGTGCCAGCAGCGCCGGGTTGAGCAATCAGCCCCAGCATTTT.

Only a few counts were recorded for this clone. The rearrangement links TRBV6-6 to TRBJ2-5; perhaps TRBD1 as D (5 bases). This CDR3 is built from 16 residues. V lost 0 bases, J lost 4 bases, and 15 bases lay in between. Germline values: CDR1 MNHNY, CDR2 SVGAGI (reference sequence). Here the CDR3 reads CASSYSAGKRPETQYF. CDR3 sequence (DNA): TGTGCCAGCAGTTACTCTGCAGGGAAGCGTCCAGAGACCCAGTACTTC.

This chain uses TRBV5-5 with TRBJ1-5, with 7 bases that match TRBD1. This CDR3 comprises 14 residues. V lost 3 bases to trimming and J lost 0 bases; unmatched junction nucleotides: 0. The germline V gene has CDR1 SGHKS and CDR2 YYEKEE (reference sequence). This CDR3 is CASSWDSSNQPQHF. CDR3 bases: TGTGCCAGCAGCTGGGACAGTAGCAATCAGCCCCAGCATTTT.

The V call is TRBV30, the J call TRBJ1-2; a possible D gene is TRBD1 (5 bases). Germline V CDR1 and CDR2: GTSNPN, SVGIG (reference sequence). The CDR3 runs 16 residues. V lost 0 bases, J lost 5 bases, and 19 bases lay in between. The CDR3 sequence is CAWSVESGWGVYGYTF. In DNA, the CDR3 is TGTGCCTGGAGTGTAGAATCCGGTTGGGGGGTATATGGCTACACCTTC.

This clone is a singleton in its sample. The rearrangement links TRBV15 to TRBJ2-7; D possibly corresponds to TRBD1 (6 bases). This CDR3 contains 15 residues. V gave up 0 bases and J gave up 2 bases, with 11 bases separating them. Germline CDR1 LNHNV, CDR2 YYDKDF (reference sequence). The CDR3 DNA is TGTGCCACCAGCAGAGATAGTAACAGGGCCTACGAGCAGTACTTC. It yields the protein CATSRDSNRAYEQYF.

The J gene is TRBJ2-3, the V gene TRBV5-5, with D uncertain. This CDR3 has 13 amino acids. Germline V gene lookup returns CDR1 SGHKS and CDR2 YYEKEE (reference sequence). V lost 2 bases, J lost 4 bases, and 8 bases lay in between. DNA of the CDR3: TGTGCCAGCAGCTTTACTGGGCCAGATACGCAGTATTTT. Protein product: CASSFTGPDTQYF.

CDR3 coding DNA: TGTGCCAGCAGACTAAACAGGGGGCTGTCAAGAGGCTACACCTTC. Translating it yields CASRLNRGLSRGYTF. The chain uses TRBV27 and TRBJ1-2, with 9 nucleotides matching TRBD1. V dropped 6 bases and J dropped 8; count of bases not matched to a gene: 13. This CDR3 has 15 amino acids. Germline assignment: CDR1 MNHEY and CDR2 SMNVEV (reference sequence).

The chain joins TRBV7-2 to TRBJ2-1; TRBD2 matches 8 bases. CDR1 is SGHTA and CDR2 is FQGNSA in the germline V gene. CDR3 size: 15 residues. Unmatched junction bases numbered 10, after V lost 6 bases and J lost 6 bases. In DNA, the CDR3 is TGTGCCAGCAGGGCGCGGGAGGCTTTGGTCAATGAGCAGTTCTTC. Amino acids: CASRAREALVNEQFF. The full variable domain, rest sourced from reference TRBV7-2 and TRBJ2-1, is GAGVSQSPSNKVTEKGKDVELRCDPISGHTALYWYRQSLGQGLEFLIYFQGNSAPDKSGLPSDRFSAERTGGSVSTLTIQRTQQEDSAVYLCASRAREALVNEQFFGPGTRLTVL.

This chain joins TRBV5-1 and TRBJ1-3; tentatively, D is TRBD1 (5 bases). CDR3 length: 17 residues. Germline values: CDR1 SGHRS, CDR2 YFSETQ. The V end lost 4 bases, the J end lost 2 bases, and 19 bases lay between the germline ends. In DNA form, the CDR3 reads TGCGCCAGCAGCCCACCCCCGACCGGGACTGCTGGAAACACCATATATTTT. Translation gives CASSPPPTGTAGNTIYF.

This chain joins TRBV19 and TRBJ1-5; 8 bases agree with TRBD1. The ends lost 6 bases at V and 7 bases at J; junction bases unmatched: 11. Germline lookup yields CDR1 LNHDA and CDR2 SQIVND (reference sequence). CDR3 length: 15 residues. CDR3 region: CASSPNQGAGQPQHF. The CDR3 coding sequence is TGTGCCAGTAGCCCCAATCAGGGGGCTGGGCAGCCCCAGCATTTT.

V is TRBV27 and J is TRBJ2-3; TRBD2 is a possible D gene (5 bases). CDR3 size: 14 residues. The V gene's germline CDR1 is MNHEY and CDR2 SMNVEV (reference sequence). Trimming took off 4 bases at V and 5 bases at J, with 13 bases between the two ends. The CDR3 DNA is TGTGCCAGCAGTTCAGTCGGGAAGGGAGATACGCAGTATTTT. It encodes CASSSVGKGDTQYF.

The genes are TRBV6-5 and TRBJ1-2, with TRBD1 as a possible D gene (5 bases). The germline V gene encodes CDR1 MNHEY and CDR2 SVGAGI. There are 14 residues in the CDR3. V lost 1 base, J lost 4 bases, and 10 bases lay in between. Written as DNA, the CDR3 is TGTGCCAGCAGTTACTATTCGGGGGGCTATGGCTACACCTTC. The encoded protein is CASSYYSGGYGYTF.

This chain links TRBV19 with TRBJ2-5; 8 bases fit TRBD1. The CDR3 extends over 15 amino acids. V shed 6 bases, J shed 2 bases, and the junction held 8 bases outside the gene matches. Germline-derived CDR1 and CDR2 are LNHDA and SQIVND (reference sequence). This CDR3 reads CASSLPGQAQETQYF. The CDR3 nucleotides read TGTGCCAGTAGCTTACCGGGACAGGCTCAAGAGACCCAGTACTTC.

The chain has TRBV19 and TRBJ1-6, with a weak D call TRBD1 (5 bases). Germline V lookup: CDR1 LNHDA, CDR2 SQIVND (reference sequence). V shed 6 bases and J shed 1 base, with 13 bases lying between them. This CDR3 region has 16 residues. In nucleotides, the CDR3 is TGTGCCAGTAGAACAGGAGCCATATCCTATAATTCACCCCTCCACTTT. Translating it yields CASRTGAISYNSPLHF.

This rearrangement joins TRBV5-5 to TRBJ1-6, with a weak D call TRBD1 (5 bases). The V and J ends lost 6 bases and 6 bases respectively, with 16 bases between them. The CDR3 totals 15 residues. The germline V gene has CDR1 SGHKS and CDR2 YYEKEE (reference sequence). The chain's CDR3 is CASTSGAGPNSPLHF. DNA for the CDR3: TGTGCCAGCACCTCTGGGGCAGGGCCTAATTCACCCCTCCACTTT. The full variable domain, in which reference TRBV5-5 and TRBJ1-6 provide the parts outside the CDR3, is DAGVTQSPTHLIKTRGQQVTLRCSPISGHKSVSWYQQVLGQGPQFIFQYYEKEERGRGNFPDRFSARQFPNYSSELNVNALLLGDSALYLCASTSGAGPNSPLHFGNGTRLTVT.

This clone was seen only once. The rearrangement uses TRBV4-3 and TRBJ2-3; no definite D call. This CDR3 has 13 residues. Germline values: CDR1 LGHNA, CDR2 YSLEER. V lost 1 base to trimming and J lost 2 bases, with 4 bases between them. Here the CDR3 DNA reads TGCGCCAGCAGCCAAGGCGACACAGATACGCAGTATTTT. It encodes CASSQGDTDTQYF.

The rearrangement links TRBV3-1 (or the pseudogene TRBV3-2) to TRBJ2-5; the match to TRBD1 covers 8 bases. The V and J ends lost 0 bases and 5 bases, in that order; junction bases with no gene match: 8. Germline CDR1 and CDR2: LGHDT and YNNKEL (reference sequence). This CDR3 is 16 amino acids long. In DNA form, the CDR3 reads TGTGCCAGCAGCCAAGAACGACAGGGGTATGGGGAGACCCAGTACTTC. As protein: CASSQERQGYGETQYF.

The chain has TRBV30 and TRBJ1-2; weak D call: TRBD1 (5 bases). The CDR3 contains 15 residues. V lost 0 bases to trimming and J lost 5 bases, with 16 bases between them. Germline V gene lookup returns CDR1 GTSNPN and CDR2 SVGIG (reference sequence). The CDR3 here is CAWSVPRQRKYGYTF. Written as DNA, the CDR3 is TGTGCCTGGAGTGTACCTAGACAGAGGAAATATGGCTACACCTTC.

J is TRBJ1-2 and V is TRBV4-1; D might be TRBD1 (5 bases). Germline CDR1 is MGHRA and CDR2 is YSYEKL. The CDR3 totals 16 residues. V was trimmed by 4 bases and J by 5 bases, leaving 20 bases between them. The CDR3: CASSRFLAGESYGYTF. The CDR3 nucleotides are TGCGCCAGCAGCCGATTCCTTGCGGGGGAATCGTATGGCTACACCTTC.

The chain links TRBV12-3 or TRBV12-4 to TRBJ1-2; D remains unclear. Trimming stripped 10 bases from V and 3 bases from J, with 9 bases between. This CDR3 contains 11 residues. The CDR3 is CATTGYYGYTF. In nucleotides, the CDR3 is TGTGCCACCACGGGGTACTATGGCTACACCTTC.

Regarding this clone: At one boundary the junction diverges from the germline segment, which might be a read error. The sample holds other DNA sequences that translate to the same CDR3. The chain couples TRBV27 to TRBJ2-2, with 7 bases matching TRBD2. The germline V gene encodes CDR1 MNHEY and CDR2 SMNVEV (reference sequence). The length of the CDR3 is 19 residues. CDR3 in DNA: TGTGCCAGCAGTTTTAGGGCCCGAGGTCTAGCGGAGAAGGGCGGGGAACTGTTTTTT. Protein sequence: CASSFRARGLAEKGGELFF.